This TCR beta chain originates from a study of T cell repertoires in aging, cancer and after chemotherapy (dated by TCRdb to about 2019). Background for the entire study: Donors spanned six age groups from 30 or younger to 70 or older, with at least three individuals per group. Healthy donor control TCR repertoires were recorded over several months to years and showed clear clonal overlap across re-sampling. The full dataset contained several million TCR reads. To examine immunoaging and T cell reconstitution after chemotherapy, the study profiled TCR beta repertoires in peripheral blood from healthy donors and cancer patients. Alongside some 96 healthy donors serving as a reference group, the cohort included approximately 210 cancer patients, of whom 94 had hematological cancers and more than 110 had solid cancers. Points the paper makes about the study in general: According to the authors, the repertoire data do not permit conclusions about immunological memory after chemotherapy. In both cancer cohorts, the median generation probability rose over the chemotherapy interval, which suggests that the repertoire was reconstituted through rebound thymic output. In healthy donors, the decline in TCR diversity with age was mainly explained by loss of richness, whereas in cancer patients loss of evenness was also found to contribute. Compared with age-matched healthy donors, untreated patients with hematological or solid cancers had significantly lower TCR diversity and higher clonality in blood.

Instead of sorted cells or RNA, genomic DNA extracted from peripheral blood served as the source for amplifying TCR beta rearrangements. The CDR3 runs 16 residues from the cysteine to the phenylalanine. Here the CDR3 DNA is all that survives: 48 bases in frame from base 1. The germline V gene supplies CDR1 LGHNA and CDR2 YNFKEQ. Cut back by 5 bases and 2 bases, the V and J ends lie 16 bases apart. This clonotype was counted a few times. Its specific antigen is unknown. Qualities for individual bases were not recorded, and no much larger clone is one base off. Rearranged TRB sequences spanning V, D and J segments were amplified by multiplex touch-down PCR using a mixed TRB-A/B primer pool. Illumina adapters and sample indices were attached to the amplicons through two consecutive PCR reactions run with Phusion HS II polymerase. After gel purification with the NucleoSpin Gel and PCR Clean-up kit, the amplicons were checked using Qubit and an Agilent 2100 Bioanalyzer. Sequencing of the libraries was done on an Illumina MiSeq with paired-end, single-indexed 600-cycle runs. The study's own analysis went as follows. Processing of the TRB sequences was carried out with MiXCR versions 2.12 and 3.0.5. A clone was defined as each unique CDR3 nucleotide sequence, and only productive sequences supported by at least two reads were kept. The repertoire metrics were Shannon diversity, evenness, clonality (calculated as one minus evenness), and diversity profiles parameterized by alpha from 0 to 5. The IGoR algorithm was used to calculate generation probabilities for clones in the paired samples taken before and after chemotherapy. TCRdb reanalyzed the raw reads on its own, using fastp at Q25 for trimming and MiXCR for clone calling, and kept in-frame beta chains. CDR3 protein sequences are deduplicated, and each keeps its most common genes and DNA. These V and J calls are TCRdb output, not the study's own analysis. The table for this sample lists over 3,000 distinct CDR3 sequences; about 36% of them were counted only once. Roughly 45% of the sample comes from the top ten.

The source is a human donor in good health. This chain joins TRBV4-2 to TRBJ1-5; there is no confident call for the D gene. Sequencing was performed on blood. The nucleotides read TGTGCCAGCAGCTTGGGAGGGCCTTTTCGCAATCAGCCCCAGCATTTT. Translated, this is CASSLGGPFRNQPQHF.